A selection of T cell receptor beta chains follows, all from one sample in a study of cytomegalovirus exposure and HLA in healthy donors. Some clones are missing from TCRdb's copy, which holds only in-frame ones; the method was immunoSEQ multiplex PCR. The sample lists around 130,000 clones; around 70% were seen once. The sample was PBMCs. The receptor source for this set is a man between 25 and 39 years old in good health and CMV-seropositive. Each CDR3 is given with its conserved first and last residue. D genes are given only for firm matches. Size is stated for part of the rows, as once, few or many counts, or as a class when the clone is expanded.

J gene | clone size | V gene | D gene | CDR3 protein | CDR3 DNA
TRBJ1-1 | few | TRBV10-1 | - | CASRRDWNTEAFF | TGCGCCAGCAGGAGGGATTGGAACACTGAAGCTTTCTTT
TRBJ1-1 | - | TRBV10-3 | - | CAISEAAVNTEAFF | TGTGCCATCAGTGAAGCGGCAGTAAACACTGAAGCTTTCTTT
TRBJ2-3 | - | TRBV5-1 | - | CASSLGDLTDTQYF | TGCGCCAGCAGCTTGGGAGATCTCACAGATACGCAGTATTTT
TRBJ1-1 | - | TRBV18 | TRBD1 | CASSPRWQGAVSTEAFF | TGTGCCAGCTCACCCCGTTGGCAGGGGGCGGTCAGCACTGAAGCTTTCTTT
TRBJ2-7 | - | TRBV7-2 | TRBD1 | CASSLRTGSSYEQYF | TGTGCCAGCAGCCTTCGGACAGGGAGCTCCTACGAGCAGTACTTC
TRBJ1-1 | - | TRBV29-1 | - | CSALHTNTEAFF | TGCAGCGCTCTTCACACGAACACTGAAGCTTTCTTT
TRBJ2-3 | - | TRBV13 | - | CASSPSSTDTQYF | TGTGCCAGCAGCCCGAGTAGCACAGATACGCAGTATTTT
TRBJ2-1 | once | TRBV28 | TRBD2 | CASSFPSGIGDEQFF | TGTGCCAGCAGTTTCCCTAGCGGGATAGGGGATGAGCAGTTCTTC
TRBJ2-6 | - | TRBV27 | - | CASSRYLSSGANVLTF | TGTGCCAGCAGTCGGTACCTAAGCTCTGGGGCCAACGTCCTGACTTTC
TRBJ1-5 | - | TRBV21-1 | - | CASSKSRQGDQPQHF | TGTGCCAGCAGCAAATCCCGACAGGGCGATCAGCCCCAGCATTTT
TRBJ2-1 | - | TRBV5-4 | TRBD2 | CASSLELAGGNEQFF | TGTGCCAGCAGCTTAGAACTAGCGGGAGGCAATGAGCAGTTCTTC
TRBJ2-1 | - | TRBV4-2 | - | CASSQAAGGGHNEQFF | TGTGCCAGCAGCCAAGCCGCCGGAGGGGGCCACAATGAGCAGTTCTTC
TRBJ2-5 | - | TRBV19 | TRBD2 | CASRLAGQETQYF | TGTGCCAGTCGACTAGCGGGACAAGAGACCCAGTACTTC
TRBJ2-7 | - | TRBV28 | TRBD2 | CASGKLADISYEQYF | TGTGCCAGCGGCAAACTAGCGGACATCTCCTACGAGCAGTACTTC
TRBJ2-1 | few | TRBV7-3 | TRBD2 | CASSSGTSAYNEQFF | TGTGCCAGCAGCTCCGGGACTAGCGCCTACAATGAGCAGTTCTTC
TRBJ2-3 | - | TRBV7-9 | TRBD1 | CASSLAGRGNGDTQYF | TGTGCCAGCAGCTTAGCCGGCAGGGGGAATGGAGATACGCAGTATTTT
TRBJ1-6 | few | TRBV7-6 | - | CASSMRDSPLHF | TGTGCCAGCAGCATGAGGGATTCACCCCTCCACTTT
TRBJ1-5 | few | TRBV2 | - | CASSRGYSNQPQHF | TGTGCCAGCAGTCGAGGGTATAGCAATCAGCCCCAGCATTTT
TRBJ2-7 | - | TRBV29-1 | - | CSGGWPYEQYF | TGCAGCGGGGGCTGGCCCTACGAGCAGTACTTC
TRBJ2-5 | - | TRBV5-8 | - | CASRVLLPGVQETQYF | TGTGCCAGCAGGGTTTTGCTGCCGGGGGTCCAAGAGACCCAGTACTTC
TRBJ2-2 | - | TRBV27 | - | CASSSIGPGTGELFF | TGTGCCAGCAGTTCCATAGGCCCGGGCACCGGGGAGCTGTTTTTT
TRBJ2-2 | - | TRBV27 | - | CASSPATAQGGELFF | TGTGCCAGCAGTCCGGCAACCGCACAGGGAGGGGAGCTGTTTTTT
TRBJ1-4 | - | TRBV4-1 | TRBD1 | CASSPPDRGHEKLFF | TGCGCCAGCAGCCCCCCCGACAGGGGGCATGAAAAACTGTTTTTT
TRBJ2-5 | - | TRBV5-1 | - | CASSFHGERETQYF | TGCGCCAGCAGCTTTCATGGGGAGAGGGAGACCCAGTACTTC
TRBJ1-4 | - | TRBV29-1 | - | CSVEDRGGELF | TGCAGCGTTGAAGATCGGGGGGGGGAGCTTTTT
TRBJ1-2 | - | TRBV9 | - | CASSGGSTVGYTF | TGTGCCAGCAGCGGCGGGAGTACGGTTGGCTACACCTTC
TRBJ1-1 | few | TRBV5-8 | - | CASSKGRDTEAFF | TGTGCCAGCAGCAAAGGGCGGGACACTGAAGCTTTCTTT
TRBJ2-7 | - | TRBV4-3 | TRBD2 | CASSQGLAGGYEQYF | TGCGCCAGCAGCCAGGGACTAGCGGGAGGCTACGAGCAGTACTTC
TRBJ2-7 | - | TRBV10-1 | - | CASSRGITYEQYF | TGCGCCAGCAGTAGGGGGATTACCTACGAGCAGTACTTC
TRBJ2-1 | - | TRBV4-1 | - | CASSLASSSYNEQFF | TGCGCCAGCAGCCTAGCCTCGAGTTCCTACAATGAGCAGTTCTTC
TRBJ1-1 | - | TRBV2 | - | CASIAIMNTEAFF | TGTGCCAGCATCGCGATTATGAACACTGAAGCTTTCTTT
TRBJ2-1 | - | TRBV7-2 | - | CASSLARSSSYNEQFF | TGTGCCAGCAGCTTAGCCAGATCTAGCTCCTACAATGAGCAGTTCTTC
TRBJ2-2 | - | TRBV28 | - | CASSLPMGHSNTGELFF | TGTGCCAGCAGTTTACCAATGGGACACTCGAACACCGGGGAGCTGTTTTTT
TRBJ2-3 | - | TRBV28 | TRBD2 | CASSLFGTSGLGRDTQYF | TGTGCCAGCAGTTTATTTGGGACTAGCGGTCTTGGTCGGGATACGCAGTATTTT
TRBJ1-4 | - | TRBV27 | TRBD1 | CASSLSLGDRLDLFF | TGTGCCAGCAGTTTATCGTTGGGGGACAGACTTGATCTGTTTTTT
TRBJ1-2 | - | TRBV6-1 | - | CASSEWLREEDGYTF | TGTGCCAGCAGTGAATGGCTTCGGGAGGAGGATGGCTACACCTTC
TRBJ2-3 | - | TRBV6-1 | - | CASSIQRGGADTQYF | TGTGCCAGCAGTATCCAAAGGGGGGGGGCAGATACGCAGTATTTT
TRBJ2-5 | - | TRBV11-2 | TRBD2 | CASSLLAGEWETQYF | TGTGCCAGCAGCTTACTAGCGGGAGAATGGGAGACCCAGTACTTC
TRBJ2-3 | - | TRBV7-8 | - | CASSFPGTSTDTQYF | TGTGCCAGCAGCTTCCCCGGGACTAGCACAGATACGCAGTATTTT
TRBJ2-7 | - | TRBV5-5 | TRBD1 | CASSYHDRATYEQYF | TGTGCCAGCAGCTACCACGACAGGGCAACCTACGAGCAGTACTTC
TRBJ2-3 | - | TRBV7-9 | - | CASSFRADTQYF | TGTGCCAGCAGCTTTCGCGCAGATACGCAGTATTTT
TRBJ2-3 | - | TRBV11-2 | - | CASRGRGTDTQYF | TGTGCCAGTAGAGGTCGGGGCACAGATACGCAGTATTTT
TRBJ1-4 | - | TRBV9 | TRBD1 | CASSGGDRANEKLFF | TGTGCCAGCAGCGGGGGAGACAGGGCAAATGAAAAACTGTTTTTT
TRBJ1-2 | - | TRBV11-2 | - | CASSLGQYALGYTF | TGTGCCAGCAGCCTTGGACAGTATGCTCTTGGCTACACCTTC
TRBJ1-1 | - | TRBV7-2 | - | CASSSQGNTEAFF | TGTGCCAGCAGCTCTCAGGGGAACACTGAAGCTTTCTTT
TRBJ1-2 | once | TRBV28 | - | CASAFQGGYGYTF | TGTGCCAGCGCCTTTCAGGGTGGGTATGGCTACACCTTC
TRBJ2-1 | - | TRBV29-1 | TRBD2 | CSGLAGSSSYNEQFF | TGCAGTGGACTAGCGGGGTCAAGCTCCTACAATGAGCAGTTCTTC
TRBJ2-3 | - | TRBV6-5 | - | CASSYPSRTDTQYF | TGTGCCAGCAGTTACCCGTCCCGCACAGATACGCAGTATTTT
TRBJ2-1 | - | TRBV10-3 | TRBD2 | CAISEPGLASREQFF | TGTGCCATCAGTGAGCCCGGACTAGCTAGTCGAGAGCAGTTCTTC
TRBJ2-5 | few | TRBV27 | - | CASSPATEGETQYF | TGTGCCAGCAGTCCCGCAACCGAGGGCGAGACCCAGTACTTC